A selection of T cell receptor beta chains follows, all from one sample in a study of blood T cell repertoires in COVID-19. Libraries were prepared by immunoSEQ multiplex PCR; TCRdb keeps only in-frame clonotypes and omits some of them. The data hold about 15,000 clones, with approximately 90% observed a single time. The sequenced sample was peripheral blood. The receptors stem from a man in his sixties with active COVID-19. Both conserved end residues are part of each CDR3. A D gene is named only where the DNA matches it firmly. Rows may omit the clone size; those that give it use once, few, many or a size class.

J,D,size,V,CDR3,DNA
TRBJ1-2,.,once,TRBV27,CASSFMAPGDYGYTF,TGTGCCAGCAGTTTCATGGCGCCAGGGGACTATGGCTACACCTTC
TRBJ1-3,.,.,TRBV7-9,CASSTFPKGRIGNTIYF,TGTGCCAGCAGCACCTTCCCGAAGGGGCGCATCGGAAACACCATATATTTT
TRBJ1-2,TRBD1,.,TRBV11-2,CASSDRFYGYTF,TGTGCCAGCTCGGACAGGTTCTATGGCTACACCTTC
TRBJ1-2,.,.,TRBV13,CASSLGGAPQDYGYTF,TGTGCCAGCAGCTTAGGGGGGGCTCCACAAGACTATGGCTACACCTTC
TRBJ1-5,.,.,TRBV6-6,CASSQHRDGYSNQPQHF,TGTGCCAGCAGTCAACACAGGGACGGATATAGCAATCAGCCCCAGCATTTT
TRBJ2-3,TRBD2,few,TRBV6-6,CASRVGLAADTQYF,TGTGCCAGCAGAGTGGGACTAGCGGCGGATACGCAGTATTTT
TRBJ2-2,.,.,TRBV5-1,CASSLGPLGSTGELFF,TGCGCCAGCAGCTTGGGCCCTCTTGGGAGCACCGGGGAGCTGTTTTTT
TRBJ2-5,.,.,TRBV6-5,CASSTRTAWQETQYF,TGTGCCAGCAGTACCAGGACTGCGTGGCAAGAGACCCAGTACTTC
TRBJ2-6,TRBD1,.,TRBV7-9,CASSGWTGVILGANVLTF,TGTGCCAGCAGCGGATGGACAGGGGTCATACTTGGGGCCAACGTCCTGACTTTC
TRBJ2-6,.,.,TRBV19,CASSLQTSGANVLTF,TGTGCCAGTAGTCTACAGACCTCTGGGGCCAACGTCCTGACTTTC
TRBJ2-6,TRBD1,.,TRBV6-6,CASRDRASGANVLTF,TGTGCCAGCAGGGACAGGGCCTCTGGGGCCAACGTCCTGACTTTC
TRBJ2-7,TRBD1,.,TRBV9,CASSGDRGIGEQYF,TGTGCCAGCAGCGGGGACAGGGGGATCGGCGAGCAGTACTTC
TRBJ2-1,.,.,TRBV10-1,CASSEEGQQEKFF,TGCGCCAGCAGTGAGGAGGGACAACAAGAGAAGTTCTTC
TRBJ2-6,TRBD1,.,TRBV5-5,CASSTGQTGANVLTF,TGTGCCAGCAGCACGGGACAGACTGGGGCCAACGTCCTGACTTTC
TRBJ2-7,.,few,TRBV7-2,CASSFSVEQYF,TGTGCCAGCAGCTTCTCCGTCGAGCAGTACTTC
TRBJ2-3,.,.,TRBV5-1,CASSVQFTDTQYF,TGCGCCAGCAGTGTCCAATTCACAGATACGCAGTATTTT
TRBJ1-5,.,.,TRBV28,CASSLRPGAMNQPQHF,TGTGCCAGCAGTTTAAGGCCAGGGGCGATGAATCAGCCCCAGCATTTT
TRBJ1-4,TRBD1,.,TRBV29-1,CSVSRGTATNEKLFF,TGCAGCGTTTCTCGGGGGACAGCAACTAATGAAAAACTGTTTTTT
TRBJ1-5,.,.,TRBV2,CASNGARYSNQPQHF,TGTGCCAGCAATGGGGCAAGATATAGCAATCAGCCCCAGCATTTT
TRBJ1-1,.,.,TRBV19,CASSRTPSAEAFF,TGTGCCAGTAGTAGAACCCCGAGTGCTGAAGCTTTCTTT
TRBJ1-3,.,.,TRBV5-1,CASKQGSSGNTIYF,TGCGCCAGCAAACAGGGAAGCTCTGGAAACACCATATATTTT
TRBJ2-3,.,.,TRBV5-1,CASSEISTDTQYF,TGCGCCAGCAGCGAGATCAGCACAGATACGCAGTATTTT
TRBJ1-2,TRBD1,.,TRBV4-2,CASSQEGQGNGYTF,TGTGCCAGCAGCCAGGAGGGACAGGGAAATGGCTACACCTTC
TRBJ1-5,TRBD1,.,TRBV2,CASSTDRGRGLRNQPQHF,TGTGCCAGCAGCACGGACAGGGGGCGCGGGTTGCGCAATCAGCCCCAGCATTTT
TRBJ2-1,TRBD1,.,TRBV7-2,CASSFFQGVHEQFF,TGTGCCAGCAGCTTTTTTCAGGGGGTCCATGAGCAGTTCTTC
TRBJ1-6,.,.,TRBV5-1,CASSLDVGGTYNSPLHF,TGCGCCAGCAGCTTGGATGTAGGGGGAACCTATAATTCACCCCTCCACTTT
TRBJ2-2,.,.,TRBV6-5,CASGGIPGWTGELFF,TGTGCCAGCGGGGGGATCCCGGGTTGGACCGGGGAGCTGTTTTTT
TRBJ2-3,.,once,TRBV9,CASSPTQGTQYF,TGTGCCAGCAGCCCCACTCAGGGTACGCAGTATTTT
TRBJ1-3,.,.,TRBV5-1,CASSLAQGGGNTIYF,TGCGCCAGCAGCTTGGCCCAGGGAGGTGGAAACACCATATATTTT
TRBJ1-1,TRBD1,.,TRBV29-1,CSVANRGKNTEAFF,TGCAGCGTTGCCAACAGGGGGAAGAACACTGAAGCTTTCTTT
TRBJ1-1,.,once,TRBV5-4,CASSWAQGGHTEAFF,TGTGCCAGCAGCTGGGCGCAGGGCGGCCACACTGAAGCTTTCTTT
TRBJ1-2,.,.,TRBV12-3/TRBV12-4,CASSPEGIGYTF,TGTGCCAGCAGCCCCGAGGGAATTGGCTACACCTTC
TRBJ1-2,.,.,TRBV2,CAPRRADGYTF,TGTGCCCCCCGGCGGGCGGATGGCTACACCTTC
TRBJ2-1,.,.,TRBV6-6,CASSYVVASYNEQFF,TGTGCCAGCAGTTACGTGGTAGCCTCTTACAATGAGCAGTTCTTC
TRBJ2-3,TRBD2,.,TRBV12-3/TRBV12-4,CASSYLGAGSQYF,TGTGCCAGCAGTTATTTAGGAGCGGGGTCGCAGTATTTT
TRBJ2-5,.,.,TRBV7-2,CASSPLGAGETQYF,TGTGCCAGCAGCCCCCTGGGGGCTGGGGAGACCCAGTACTTC
TRBJ2-3,.,.,TRBV3-1/TRBV3-2,CASRPLGGLGDTQYF,TGTGCCAGCAGACCACTGGGGGGGCTCGGAGATACGCAGTATTTT
TRBJ1-1,.,.,TRBV4-2,CASSQEGGYTEAFF,TGTGCCAGCAGCCAAGAAGGCGGCTACACTGAAGCTTTCTTT
TRBJ2-5,TRBD1,once,TRBV18,CASAHYPGQESGETQYF,TGTGCCAGCGCACATTACCCGGGACAGGAGTCGGGCGAGACCCAGTACTTC
TRBJ2-2,.,.,TRBV18,CASSPGERDTGELFF,TGTGCCAGCTCACCGGGCGAGCGGGACACCGGGGAGCTGTTTTTT
TRBJ2-6,.,.,TRBV6-1,CASSETGGYGANVLTF,TGTGCCAGCAGTGAAACCGGGGGATACGGGGCCAACGTCCTGACTTTC
TRBJ2-1,TRBD1,.,TRBV11-2,CASSSFGTGFREQFF,TGTGCCAGCAGCTCTTTCGGGACAGGGTTTCGCGAGCAGTTCTTC
TRBJ1-1,.,.,TRBV6-5,CASSPSGGVGAFF,TGTGCCAGCAGCCCAAGTGGGGGGGTAGGGGCTTTCTTT
TRBJ1-5,.,once,TRBV19,CASSIIQGNQPQHF,TGTGCCAGTAGTATTATCCAGGGGAATCAGCCCCAGCATTTT
TRBJ1-2,TRBD1,.,TRBV5-1,CASSFRDRGDGYTF,TGCGCCAGCAGCTTCCGGGACAGGGGCGATGGCTACACCTTC
TRBJ2-2,.,.,TRBV5-1,CASSRQGLLNTGELFF,TGCGCCAGCAGCAGGCAGGGCCTATTGAACACCGGGGAGCTGTTTTTT
TRBJ1-2,.,.,TRBV19,CASRGVGPGDNYGYTF,TGTGCCAGTAGGGGAGTGGGCCCTGGGGATAACTATGGCTACACCTTC
TRBJ1-5,.,.,TRBV21-1,CASSKKREYSNQPQHF,TGTGCCAGCAGCAAAAAAAGGGAGTATAGCAATCAGCCCCAGCATTTT
TRBJ1-6,.,.,TRBV4-1,CASSQDEVGTYNSPLHF,TGCGCCAGCAGCCAAGATGAGGTCGGCACCTACAATTCACCCCTCCACTTT
TRBJ2-1,.,once,TRBV12-5,CASGADSSYNEQFF,TGTGCTAGTGGGGCAGACAGCTCCTACAATGAGCAGTTCTTC
TRBJ2-7,TRBD1,.,TRBV29-1,CSVVATRGQGAPYEQYF,TGCAGCGTTGTCGCTACCCGGGGACAGGGGGCCCCCTACGAGCAGTACTTC
TRBJ2-1,.,.,TRBV21-1,CASSISLAGTDNEQFF,TGTGCCAGCAGCATTTCACTAGCGGGGACCGACAATGAGCAGTTCTTC
TRBJ2-2,TRBD2,.,TRBV3-1/TRBV3-2,CASSPGTSGGPDTGELFF,TGTGCCAGCAGCCCTGGGACTAGCGGGGGGCCAGACACCGGGGAGCTGTTTTTT
TRBJ2-1,.,.,TRBV18,CASDKGLHNEQFF,TGTGCCAGTGATAAGGGACTCCACAATGAGCAGTTCTTC
TRBJ2-2,TRBD2,.,TRBV18,CASSLSGGNTGELFF,TGTGCCAGCTCCCTTAGCGGGGGGAACACCGGGGAGCTGTTTTTT
TRBJ2-3,TRBD2,.,TRBV3-1/TRBV3-2,CASSPWGAGSTDTQYF,TGTGCCAGCAGCCCCTGGGGAGCGGGGAGCACAGATACGCAGTATTTT
TRBJ1-2,.,.,TRBV4-1,CASSPGESLSNYGYTF,TGCGCCAGCAGCCCGGGAGAGAGCCTCTCTAACTATGGCTACACCTTC
TRBJ1-1,.,few,TRBV11-2,CASSAKLNTEAFF,TGTGCCAGCAGCGCTAAGTTGAACACTGAAGCTTTCTTT